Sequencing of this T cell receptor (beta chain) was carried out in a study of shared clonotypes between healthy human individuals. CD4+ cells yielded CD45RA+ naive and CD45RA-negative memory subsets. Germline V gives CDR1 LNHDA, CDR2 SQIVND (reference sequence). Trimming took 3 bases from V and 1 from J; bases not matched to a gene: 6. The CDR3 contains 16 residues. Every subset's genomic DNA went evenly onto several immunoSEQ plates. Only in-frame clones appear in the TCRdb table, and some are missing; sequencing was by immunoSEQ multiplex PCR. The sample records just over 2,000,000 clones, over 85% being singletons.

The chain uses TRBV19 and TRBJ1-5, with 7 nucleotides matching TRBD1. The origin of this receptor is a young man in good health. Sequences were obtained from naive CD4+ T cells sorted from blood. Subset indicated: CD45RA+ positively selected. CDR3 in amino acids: CASSIWQGESNQPQHF. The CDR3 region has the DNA TGTGCCAGTAGTATTTGGCAGGGGGAAAGCAATCAGCCCCAGCATTTT.